This T cell receptor (beta chain) was sequenced during a study of blood T cells in healthy people across ages. General observations from the study: Both higher diversity and more naive CD4+ cells marked long-lived donors when set against aged donors.

On this clonotype: Its antigen remains unidentified.

Alongside a J-beta primer mix, a sample-barcoded 5' primer served in a second PCR lasting about 7 to 12 cycles. Using its own MiXCR run on the 5' RACE reads, TCRdb lists one record per CDR3 protein. This table holds approximately 800,000 distinct CDR3 sequences, about half found once. Trimming removed 5 bases from V and 5 bases from J; junction bases left unmatched: 16. The length of the CDR3 is 18 residues. The germline V gene has CDR1 MDHEN and CDR2 SYDVKM. The sample providers were healthy Caucasian people from Russia, aged about 6 to 100. A minimum of 6 micrograms of total RNA was extracted per sample.

Sequencing was carried out using blood. This chain connects TRBV28 to TRBJ2-1; 9 positions match TRBD2. This TCR was recovered from a man older than 75 in good health. The DNA for the CDR3 is TGTGCCAGCAGTCTACAGGGAAATTTCGGCGGGGGGGACAATGAGCAGTTCTTC. This encodes CASSLQGNFGGGDNEQFF.